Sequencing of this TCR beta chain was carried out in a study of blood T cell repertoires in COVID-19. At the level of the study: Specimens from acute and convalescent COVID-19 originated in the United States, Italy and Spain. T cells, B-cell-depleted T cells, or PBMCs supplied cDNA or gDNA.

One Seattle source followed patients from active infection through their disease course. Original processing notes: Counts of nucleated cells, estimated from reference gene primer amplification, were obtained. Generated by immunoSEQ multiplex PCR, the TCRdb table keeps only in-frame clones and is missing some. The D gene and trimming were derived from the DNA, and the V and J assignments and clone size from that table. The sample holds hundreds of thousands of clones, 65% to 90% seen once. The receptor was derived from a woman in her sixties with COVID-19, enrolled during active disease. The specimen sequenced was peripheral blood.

The CDR3 nucleotides read TGCGCCAGCAGTCAATTCCCTTTTGGGGGAGGCACTGAAGCTTTCTTT. Protein sequence: CASSQFPFGGGTEAFF. V and J are TRBV23-1 and TRBJ1-1, with D maybe TRBD1 (5 bases). TRBV23-1 is treated as an ORF (open reading frame) with a function not yet certain. V lost 1 base and J lost 4, with 16 bases in between. The CDR3 covers 16 residues.